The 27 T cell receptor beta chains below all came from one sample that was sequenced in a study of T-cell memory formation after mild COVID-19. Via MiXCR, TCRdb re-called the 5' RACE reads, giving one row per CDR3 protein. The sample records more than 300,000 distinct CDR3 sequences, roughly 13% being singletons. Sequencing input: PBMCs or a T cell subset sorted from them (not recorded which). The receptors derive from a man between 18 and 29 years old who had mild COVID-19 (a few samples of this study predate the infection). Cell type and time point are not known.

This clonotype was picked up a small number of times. The CDR3 sequence: CASSHGTQHTQYF. In DNA form, the CDR3 reads TGTGCCAGCAGCCATGGGACGCAGCATACGCAGTATTTT. The J gene is TRBJ2-3, the V gene TRBV7-3, with D perhaps matching TRBD1 or TRBD2 (5 bases each). This CDR3 has 13 residues. V lost 5 bases and J 7 bases, leaving 13 bases between the germline ends. Germline-derived CDR1 and CDR2 are SGHTA and FQGTGA.

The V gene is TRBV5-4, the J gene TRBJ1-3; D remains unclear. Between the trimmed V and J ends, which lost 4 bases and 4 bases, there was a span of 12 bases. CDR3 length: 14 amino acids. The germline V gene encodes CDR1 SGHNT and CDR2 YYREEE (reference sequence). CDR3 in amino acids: CASSLDLSGNTIYF. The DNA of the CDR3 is TGTGCCAGCAGCCTGGACCTGTCGGGAAACACCATATATTTT.

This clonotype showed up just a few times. This CDR3 is CASSLRVAVGSQETQYF. CDR3 coding DNA: TGCGCCAGCAGCCTTCGGGTCGCGGTCGGAAGCCAAGAGACCCAGTACTTC. The chain has TRBV4-1 and TRBJ2-5; D gene uncertain. V lost 4 bases to trimming and J lost 1 base, with 19 bases between them. Germline V gene lookup returns CDR1 MGHRA and CDR2 YSYEKL. The CDR3 extends over 17 amino acids.

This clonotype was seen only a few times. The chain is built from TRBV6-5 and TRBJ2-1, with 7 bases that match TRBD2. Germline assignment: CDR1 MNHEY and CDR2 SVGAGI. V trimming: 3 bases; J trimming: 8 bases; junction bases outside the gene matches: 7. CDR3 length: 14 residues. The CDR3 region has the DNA TGTGCCAGCAGTTATGGGGGGGGTCGCGATGAGCAGTTCTTC. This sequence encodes CASSYGGGRDEQFF.

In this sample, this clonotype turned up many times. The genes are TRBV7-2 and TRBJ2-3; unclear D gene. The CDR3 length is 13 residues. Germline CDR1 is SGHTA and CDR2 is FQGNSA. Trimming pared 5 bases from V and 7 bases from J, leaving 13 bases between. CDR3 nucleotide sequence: TGTGCCAGCAGCCCCCCCGGTATCTATACGCAGTATTTT. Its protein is CASSPPGIYTQYF.

CDR3 sequence reads: CASTRAGLTQYF. Written as DNA, the CDR3 is TGTGCCAGCACTCGAGCGGGGCTGACCCAGTACTTC. The chain links TRBV7-9 to TRBJ2-5; 7 nucleotides line up with TRBD2. This CDR3 is built from 12 residues. Germline V lookup: CDR1 SEHNR, CDR2 FQNEAQ (reference sequence). The V and J ends lost 7 bases and 7 bases, in that order; junction bases with no gene match: 6.

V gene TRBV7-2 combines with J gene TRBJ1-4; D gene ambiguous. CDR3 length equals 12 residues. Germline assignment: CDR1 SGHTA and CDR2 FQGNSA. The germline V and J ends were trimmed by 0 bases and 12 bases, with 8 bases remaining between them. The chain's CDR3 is CASSLAGPQLFF. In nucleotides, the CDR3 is TGTGCCAGCAGCTTAGCCGGGCCGCAACTGTTTTTT.

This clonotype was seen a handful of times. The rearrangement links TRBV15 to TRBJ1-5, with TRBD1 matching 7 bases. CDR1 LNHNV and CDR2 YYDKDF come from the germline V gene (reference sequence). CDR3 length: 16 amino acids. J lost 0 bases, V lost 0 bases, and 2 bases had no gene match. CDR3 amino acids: CATSREGTDSNQPQHF. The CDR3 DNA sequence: TGTGCCACCAGCAGAGAGGGGACAGATAGCAATCAGCCCCAGCATTTT.

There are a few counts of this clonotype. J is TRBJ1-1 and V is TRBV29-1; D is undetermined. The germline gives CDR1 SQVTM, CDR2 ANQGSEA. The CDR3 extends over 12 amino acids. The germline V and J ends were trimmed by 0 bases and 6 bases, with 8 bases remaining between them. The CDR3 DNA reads TGCAGCGTTGAAGATCTTGGAGCTGAAGCTTTCTTT. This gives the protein CSVEDLGAEAFF.

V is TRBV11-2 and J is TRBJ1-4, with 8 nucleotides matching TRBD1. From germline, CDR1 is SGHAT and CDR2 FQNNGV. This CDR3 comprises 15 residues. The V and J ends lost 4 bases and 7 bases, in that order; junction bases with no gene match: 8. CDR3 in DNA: TGTGCCAGCAGCTCCATCAGGGGGCGAGGTGAAAAACTGTTTTTT. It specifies CASSSIRGRGEKLFF.

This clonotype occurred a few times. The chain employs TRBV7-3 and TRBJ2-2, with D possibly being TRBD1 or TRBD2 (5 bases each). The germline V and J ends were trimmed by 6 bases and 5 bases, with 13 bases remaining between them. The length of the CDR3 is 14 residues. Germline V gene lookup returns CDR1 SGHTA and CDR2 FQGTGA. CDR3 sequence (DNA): TGTGCCAGCAGACCGGGGCATAGGACCGGGGAGCTGTTTTTT. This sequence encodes CASRPGHRTGELFF. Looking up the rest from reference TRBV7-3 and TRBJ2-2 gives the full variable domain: GAGVSQTPSNKVTEKGKYVELRCDPISGHTALYWYRQSLGQGPEFLIYFQGTGAADDSGLPNDRFFAVRPEGSVSTLKIQRTERGDSAVYLCASRPGHRTGELFFGEGSRLTVL.

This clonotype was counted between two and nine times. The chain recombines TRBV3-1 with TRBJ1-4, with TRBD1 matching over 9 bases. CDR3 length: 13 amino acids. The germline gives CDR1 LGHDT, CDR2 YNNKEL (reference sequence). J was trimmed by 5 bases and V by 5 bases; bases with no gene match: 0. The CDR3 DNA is TGTGCCAGCAGCGGGACAGGGAATGAAAAACTGTTTTTT. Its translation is CASSGTGNEKLFF. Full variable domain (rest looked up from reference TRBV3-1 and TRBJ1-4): DTAVSQTPKYLVTQMGNDKSIKCEQNLGHDTMYWYKQDSKKFLKIMFSYNNKELIINETVPNRFSPKSPDKAHLNLHINSLELGDSAVYFCASSGTGNEKLFFGSGTQLSVL.

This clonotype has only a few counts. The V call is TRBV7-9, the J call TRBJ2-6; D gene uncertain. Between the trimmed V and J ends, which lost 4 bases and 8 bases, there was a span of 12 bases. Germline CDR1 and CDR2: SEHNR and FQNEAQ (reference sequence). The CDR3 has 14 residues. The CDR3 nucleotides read TGTGCCAGCAGCTCCTTCCGAGAGACCAACGTCCTGACTTTC. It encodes CASSSFRETNVLTF.

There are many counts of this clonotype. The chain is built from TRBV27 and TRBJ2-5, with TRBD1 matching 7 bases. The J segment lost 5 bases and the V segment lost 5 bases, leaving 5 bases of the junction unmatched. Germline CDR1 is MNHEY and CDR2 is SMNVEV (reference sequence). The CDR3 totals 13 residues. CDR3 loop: CASSLTGLETQYF. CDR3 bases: TGTGCCAGCAGTCTGACAGGGTTGGAGACCCAGTACTTC.

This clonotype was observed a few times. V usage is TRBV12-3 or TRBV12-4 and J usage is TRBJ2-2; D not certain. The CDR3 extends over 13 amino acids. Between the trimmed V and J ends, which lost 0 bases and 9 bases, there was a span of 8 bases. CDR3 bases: TGTGCCAGCAGTTTAGCCGGCTCGCGGGAGCTGTTTTTT. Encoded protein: CASSLAGSRELFF.

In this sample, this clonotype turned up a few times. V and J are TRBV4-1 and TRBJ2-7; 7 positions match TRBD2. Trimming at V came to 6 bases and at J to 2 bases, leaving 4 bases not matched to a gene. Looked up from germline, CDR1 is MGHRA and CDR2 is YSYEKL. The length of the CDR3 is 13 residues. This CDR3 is CASSRGRAYEQYF. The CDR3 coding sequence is TGCGCCAGCAGTCGAGGGAGGGCCTACGAGCAGTACTTC.

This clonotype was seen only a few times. The CDR3 DNA follows: TGTGCCATCAGAGGGACTAGCGGTTTCACAGATACGCAGTATTTT. This gives the protein CAIRGTSGFTDTQYF. The V gene is TRBV10-3, the J gene TRBJ2-3; 11 nucleotides line up with TRBD2. This CDR3 has 15 residues. V was clipped by 6 bases and J by 2 bases; unmatched bases: 4. The V gene's germline CDR1 is ENHRY and CDR2 SYGVKD.

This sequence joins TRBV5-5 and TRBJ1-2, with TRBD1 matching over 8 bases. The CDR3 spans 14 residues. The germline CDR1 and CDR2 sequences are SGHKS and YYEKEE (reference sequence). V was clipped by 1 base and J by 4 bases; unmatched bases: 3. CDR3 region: CASSLNRGAYGYTF. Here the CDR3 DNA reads TGTGCCAGCAGCTTGAACAGGGGGGCCTATGGCTACACCTTC.

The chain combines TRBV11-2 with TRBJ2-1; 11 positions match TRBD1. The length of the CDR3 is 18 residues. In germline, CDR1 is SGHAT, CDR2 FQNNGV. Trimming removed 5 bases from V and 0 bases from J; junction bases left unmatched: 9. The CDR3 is CASSHGTGGRLSYNEQFF. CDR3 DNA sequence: TGTGCCAGCAGCCACGGGACAGGGGGACGCCTCTCCTACAATGAGCAGTTCTTC.

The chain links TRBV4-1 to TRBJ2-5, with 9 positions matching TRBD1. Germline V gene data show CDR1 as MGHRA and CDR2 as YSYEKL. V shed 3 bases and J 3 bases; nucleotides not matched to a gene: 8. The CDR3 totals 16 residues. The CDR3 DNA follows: TGCGCCAGCAGCCATGTTCCGGGACAGGGTAAAGAGACCCAGTACTTC. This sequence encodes CASSHVPGQGKETQYF.

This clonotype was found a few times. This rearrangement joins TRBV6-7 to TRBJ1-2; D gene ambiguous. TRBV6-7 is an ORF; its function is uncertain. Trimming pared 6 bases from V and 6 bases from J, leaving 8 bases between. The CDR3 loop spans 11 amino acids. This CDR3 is CASRGSDGYTF. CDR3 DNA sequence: TGTGCCAGCAGGGGTAGTGATGGCTACACCTTC.

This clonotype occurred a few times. The CDR3 spells CASRLTSSTDTQYF. Here the CDR3 DNA reads TGTGCCAGCAGACTTACTAGTAGCACAGATACGCAGTATTTT. The rearrangement uses TRBV6-6 and TRBJ2-3; D is perhaps TRBD2 (5 bases). Trimming cost V 6 bases and J 0 bases, with 10 bases left between them. Germline-derived CDR1 and CDR2 are MNHNY and SVGAGI (reference sequence). This CDR3 has 14 amino acids.

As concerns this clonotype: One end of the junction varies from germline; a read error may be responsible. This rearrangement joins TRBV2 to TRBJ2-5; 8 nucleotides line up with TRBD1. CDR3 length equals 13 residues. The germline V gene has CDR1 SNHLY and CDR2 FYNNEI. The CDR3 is CASSQAQGATQYF. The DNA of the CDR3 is TGTGCCAGCAGTCAAGCGCAGGGGGCGACCCAGTACTTC. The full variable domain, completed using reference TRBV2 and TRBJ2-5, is EPEVTQTPSHQVTQMGQEVILRCVPISNHLYFYWYRQILGQKVEFLVSFYNNEISEKSEIFDDQFSVERPDGSNFTLKIRSTKLEDSAMYFCASSQAQGATQYFGPGTRLLVL.

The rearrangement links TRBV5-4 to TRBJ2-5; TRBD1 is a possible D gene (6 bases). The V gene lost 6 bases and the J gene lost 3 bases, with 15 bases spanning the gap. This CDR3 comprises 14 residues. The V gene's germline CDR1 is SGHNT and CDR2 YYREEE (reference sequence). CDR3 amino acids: CASNGRDKEETQYF. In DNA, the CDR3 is TGTGCCAGCAACGGCCGGGACAAAGAAGAGACCCAGTACTTC. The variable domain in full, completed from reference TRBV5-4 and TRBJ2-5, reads ETGVTQSPTHLIKTRGQQVTLRCSSQSGHNTVSWYQQALGQGPQFIFQYYREEENGRGNFPPRFSGLQFPNYSSELNVNALELDDSALYLCASNGRDKEETQYFGPGTRLLVL.

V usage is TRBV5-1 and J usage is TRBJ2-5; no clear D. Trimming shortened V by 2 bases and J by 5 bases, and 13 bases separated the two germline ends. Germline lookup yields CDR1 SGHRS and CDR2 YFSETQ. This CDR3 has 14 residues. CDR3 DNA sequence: TGCGCCAGCAGCTTACAGCCCGGCGACGAGACCCAGTACTTC. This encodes CASSLQPGDETQYF.

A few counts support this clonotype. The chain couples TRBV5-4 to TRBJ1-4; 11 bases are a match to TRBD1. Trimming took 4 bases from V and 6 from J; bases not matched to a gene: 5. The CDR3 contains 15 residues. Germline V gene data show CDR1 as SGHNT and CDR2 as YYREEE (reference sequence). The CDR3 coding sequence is TGTGCCAGCAGCCGAGGACAGGGGGCGCATGAAAAACTGTTTTTT. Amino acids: CASSRGQGAHEKLFF.

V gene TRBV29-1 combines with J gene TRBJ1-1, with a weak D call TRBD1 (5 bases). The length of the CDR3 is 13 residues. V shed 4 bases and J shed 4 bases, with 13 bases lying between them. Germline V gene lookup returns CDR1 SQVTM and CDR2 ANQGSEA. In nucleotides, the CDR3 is TGCAGCGTTGCGGGACGCATGGGCACTGAAGCTTTCTTT. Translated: CSVAGRMGTEAFF.